Below, one T cell receptor beta chain is given with its context. Its target is not known. These data originate in a study of immune evolution from preneoplasia to lung adenocarcinoma. Study at large: HLA loss of heterozygosity: 5.5% to 8.5% AIS, about 15% MIA, over 25% ADC, none AAH.

Each case's diagnosis was confirmed by two pathologists on H&E. Premalignant or tumor cells were enriched by macro-dissection after pathologic assessment. The germline V gene encodes CDR1 SGHRS and CDR2 YFSETQ. V was clipped by 4 bases and J by 0 bases, with 14 bases between them. This CDR3 contains 16 residues. Libraries were prepared by immunoSEQ multiplex PCR; TCRdb keeps only in-frame clonotypes and omits some of them. This table has several thousand clones, around 85% appearing once. Study conclusions and caveats: KRAS-mutant nodules had the highest T cell clonality.

The genes are TRBV5-1 and TRBJ2-1; D is unclear. Sequencing was done on a sample of FFPE minimally invasive lung adenocarcinoma tissue. The origin of this receptor is a person aged 50-75 years with lung adenocarcinoma. CDR3 nucleotide sequence: TGCGCCAGCAGCCCTTTGGCAGCGAGCTCCTACAATGAGCAGTTCTTC. Its protein is CASSPLAASSYNEQFF. Full variable domain (remainder filled in from reference TRBV5-1 and TRBJ2-1): KAGVTQTPRYLIKTRGQQVTLSCSPISGHRSVSWYQQTPGQGLQFLFEYFSETQRNKGNFPGRFSGRQFSNSRSEMNVSTLELGDSALYLCASSPLAASSYNEQFFGPGTRLTVL.